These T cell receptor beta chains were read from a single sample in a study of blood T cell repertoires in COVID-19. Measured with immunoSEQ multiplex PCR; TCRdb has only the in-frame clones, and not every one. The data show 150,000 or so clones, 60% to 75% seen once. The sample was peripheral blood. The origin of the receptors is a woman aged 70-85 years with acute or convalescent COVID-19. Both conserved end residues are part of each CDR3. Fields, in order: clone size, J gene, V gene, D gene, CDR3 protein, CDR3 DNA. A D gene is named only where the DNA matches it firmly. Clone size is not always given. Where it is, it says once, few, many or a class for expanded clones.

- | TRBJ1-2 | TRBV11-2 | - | CASSLDFSPNYGYTF | TGTGCCAGCAGCTTAGATTTCAGTCCAAACTATGGCTACACCTTC
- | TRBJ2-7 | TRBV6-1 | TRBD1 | CASSETWTGREQYF | TGTGCCAGCAGTGAAACGTGGACAGGGCGAGAGCAGTACTTC
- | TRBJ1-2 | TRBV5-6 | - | CASSKNYGYTF | TGTGCCAGCAGTAAAAACTATGGCTACACCTTC
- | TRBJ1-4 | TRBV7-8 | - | CASSVLAAAAPNEKLFF | TGTGCCAGCAGCGTTCTGGCCGCTGCGGCCCCTAATGAAAAACTGTTTTTT
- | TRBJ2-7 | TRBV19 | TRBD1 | CASSIGTGTGGSEQYF | TGTGCCAGTAGTATAGGAACCGGGACAGGGGGCTCCGAGCAGTACTTC
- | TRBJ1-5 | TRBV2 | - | CASSLTVNQPQHF | TGTGCCAGCAGTTTGACAGTCAATCAGCCCCAGCATTTT
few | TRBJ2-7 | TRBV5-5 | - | CASSSTPTGRLPYEQYF | TGTGCCAGCAGTTCGACACCGACAGGCCGCCTGCCTTACGAGCAGTACTTC
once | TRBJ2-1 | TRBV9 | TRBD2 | CASSGTSGRNEQFF | TGTGCCAGCAGCGGGACTAGCGGGAGGAATGAGCAGTTCTTC
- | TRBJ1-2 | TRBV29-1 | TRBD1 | CSATGQGHGYTF | TGCAGCGCCACCGGACAGGGGCATGGCTACACCTTC
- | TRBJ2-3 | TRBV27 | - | CASSSVNTDTQYF | TGTGCCAGCAGTTCCGTAAACACAGATACGCAGTATTTT
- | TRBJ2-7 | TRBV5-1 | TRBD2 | CASSLLASGLYEQYF | TGCGCCAGCAGCTTGTTAGCTAGCGGGCTATACGAGCAGTACTTC
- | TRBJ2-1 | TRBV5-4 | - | CASSYTYSNEQFF | TGTGCCAGCAGCTACACTTACAGCAATGAGCAGTTCTTC
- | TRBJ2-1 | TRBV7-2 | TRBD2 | CASSLVSAGGLNEQFF | TGTGCCAGCAGCTTAGTCTCAGCGGGGGGACTCAATGAGCAGTTCTTC
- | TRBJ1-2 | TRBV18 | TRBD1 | CASSPPAGGSDGYTF | TGTGCCAGCTCACCACCGGCAGGGGGAAGCGATGGCTACACCTTC
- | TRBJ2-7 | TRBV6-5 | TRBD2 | CASSAGVYYEQYF | TGTGCCAGCTCAGCGGGGGTCTACTACGAGCAGTACTTC
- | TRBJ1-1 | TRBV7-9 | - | CASSLGSVMNTEAFF | TGTGCCAGCAGCTTAGGTTCAGTCATGAACACTGAAGCTTTCTTT
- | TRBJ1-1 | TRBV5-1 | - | CASSPTGSNTEAFF | TGCGCCAGCAGCCCAACCGGGAGCAACACTGAAGCTTTCTTT
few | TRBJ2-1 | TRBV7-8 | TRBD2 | CASSLGRRRSGKLIDEQFF | TGTGCCAGCAGCTTAGGTCGCAGACGTAGCGGGAAGTTGATAGATGAGCAGTTCTTC
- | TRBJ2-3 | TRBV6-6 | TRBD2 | CASSLEPSGRGRADTQYF | TGTGCCAGCAGTCTAGAGCCTAGCGGGAGAGGGAGGGCAGATACGCAGTATTTT
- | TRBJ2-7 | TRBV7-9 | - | CASSLAGEGEQYF | TGTGCCAGCAGCTTAGCGGGAGAAGGTGAGCAGTACTTC
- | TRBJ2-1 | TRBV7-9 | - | CASSTGAGSPSGEQFF | TGTGCCAGCAGCACAGGAGCCGGGTCCCCTTCCGGTGAGCAGTTCTTC
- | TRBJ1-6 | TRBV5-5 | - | CASRGELNSPLHF | TGTGCCAGCCGAGGCGAGCTCAATTCACCCCTCCACTTT
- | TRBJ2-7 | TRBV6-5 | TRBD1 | CATGQGGYEQYF | TGTGCCACAGGACAGGGAGGATACGAGCAGTACTTC
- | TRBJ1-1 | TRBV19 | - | CASRPRGGALFNTEAFF | TGTGCCAGTAGACCTCGGGGAGGGGCACTTTTCAACACTGAAGCTTTCTTT
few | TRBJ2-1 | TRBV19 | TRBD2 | CASSPGSGRPYNEQFF | TGTGCCAGTAGTCCAGGGAGCGGGAGGCCCTACAATGAGCAGTTCTTC
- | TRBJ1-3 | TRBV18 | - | CASSPPGTGMAGNTIYF | TGTGCCAGCTCACCACCGGGTACAGGGATGGCAGGAAACACCATATATTTT
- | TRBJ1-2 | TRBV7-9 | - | CASSLGGQNYGYTF | TGTGCCAGCAGCTTAGGTGGACAGAACTATGGCTACACCTTC
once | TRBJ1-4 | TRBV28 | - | CASIGAGSNNEKLFF | TGTGCCAGCATTGGCGCAGGGTCTAATAATGAAAAACTGTTTTTT
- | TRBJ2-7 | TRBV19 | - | CASSNTGYSYEQYF | TGTGCCAGTAGTAACACAGGGTATTCCTACGAGCAGTACTTC
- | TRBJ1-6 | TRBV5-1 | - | CASSPRASYNSPLHF | TGCGCCAGCAGCCCCAGGGCCTCCTATAATTCACCCCTCCACTTT
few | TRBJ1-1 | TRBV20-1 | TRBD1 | CSAIDRGRGTEAFF | TGCAGTGCTATTGACAGGGGCCGAGGTACTGAAGCTTTCTTT
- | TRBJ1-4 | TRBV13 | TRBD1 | CASSRQGQANEKLFF | TGTGCCAGCAGCCGACAGGGCCAAGCTAATGAAAAACTGTTTTTT
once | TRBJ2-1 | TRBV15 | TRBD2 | CATSGLTSGRVEFF | TGTGCCACCAGCGGATTGACTAGCGGGAGGGTCGAGTTCTTC
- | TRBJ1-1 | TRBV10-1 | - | CASSHRANTEAFF | TGCGCCAGCAGTCACAGGGCGAACACTGAAGCTTTCTTT
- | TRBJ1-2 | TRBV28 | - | CASRQDRNYGYTF | TGTGCCAGCAGACAGGACAGAAACTATGGCTACACCTTC
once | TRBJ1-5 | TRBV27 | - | CASSLRQTGSNQPQHF | TGTGCCAGCAGTTTACGTCAGACAGGTAGCAATCAGCCCCAGCATTTT
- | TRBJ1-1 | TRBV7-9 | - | CASSRQNTEAFF | TGTGCCAGCAGCCGACAGAACACTGAAGCTTTCTTT
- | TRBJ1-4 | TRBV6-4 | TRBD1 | CASSDSAGQGLQKLFF | TGTGCCAGCAGCGATAGCGCGGGACAGGGGCTTCAAAAACTGTTTTTT
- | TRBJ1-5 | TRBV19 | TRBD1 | CASSFDRGMSQPQHF | TGTGCCAGTAGTTTCGACAGGGGGATGTCTCAGCCCCAGCATTTT
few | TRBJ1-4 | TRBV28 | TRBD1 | CASNGQGARVFF | TGTGCCAGCAACGGACAGGGGGCCCGGGTGTTTTTT
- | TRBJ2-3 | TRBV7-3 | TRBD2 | CASSSLAGAADTQYF | TGTGCCAGCAGCTCACTAGCGGGAGCTGCAGATACGCAGTATTTT
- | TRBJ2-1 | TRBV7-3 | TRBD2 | CASSLAGGDNEQFF | TGTGCCAGCAGCTTAGCGGGAGGGGACAATGAGCAGTTCTTC
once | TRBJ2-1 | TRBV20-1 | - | CSASMAVDEQFF | TGCAGTGCTAGTATGGCTGTCGATGAGCAGTTCTTC
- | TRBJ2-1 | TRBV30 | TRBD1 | CAWRLTGDYNEQFF | TGTGCCTGGAGGTTGACAGGGGATTACAATGAGCAGTTCTTC
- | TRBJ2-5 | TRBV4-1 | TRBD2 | CASSQEYPGGQETQYF | TGCGCCAGCAGCCAAGAGTACCCGGGGGGGCAGGAGACCCAGTACTTC
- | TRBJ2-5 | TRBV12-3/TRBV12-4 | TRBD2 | CASSPGGFETQYF | TGTGCCAGCAGCCCCGGGGGGTTCGAGACCCAGTACTTC
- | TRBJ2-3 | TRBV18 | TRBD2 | CASSEAGTSTDTQYF | TGTGCCAGCTCAGAAGCGGGGACTAGCACAGATACGCAGTATTTT
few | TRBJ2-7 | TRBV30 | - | CAWRPGSYEQYF | TGTGCCTGGAGACCGGGCTCCTACGAGCAGTACTTC
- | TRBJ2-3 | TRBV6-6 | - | CASSYSRPGVDTQYF | TGTGCCAGCAGTTACTCTAGGCCAGGGGTAGATACGCAGTATTTT